Below, 11 T cell receptor beta chains from the same sample are listed, as sequenced in a study of OX40 agonist ivuxolimab in advanced cancers. The data were produced by immunoSEQ multiplex PCR, yet TCRdb's version contains in-frame clones alone and is incomplete. This sample carries tens of thousands of clones, about 86% of them seen once, and the ten largest clones take approximately 6.6%. The specimen was CD4+ or CD8+ T cells sorted from blood, collected in a trial of the OX40 agonist ivuxolimab. The receptor set was obtained from an adult with an advanced solid tumor such as melanoma, head and neck, liver or kidney cancer.

The CDR3 region has the DNA TGTGCCAGCAGCCCCCGTGGCGCCTCCTATGGCTACACCTTC. Its protein is CASSPRGASYGYTF. The chain couples TRBV13 to TRBJ1-2; D unresolved. With 5 bases removed from V and 4 bases from J, the gap between germline ends came to 14 bases. This CDR3 has 14 amino acids. Germline loops: CDR1 PRHDT, CDR2 FYEKMQ (reference sequence).

The chain links TRBV5-5 to TRBJ2-7; D ambiguous. The CDR3 contains 14 residues. CDR1 is SGHKS, CDR2 YYEKEE, per germline (reference sequence). V lost 0 bases and J lost 2, with 9 bases in between. The CDR3 reads CASSLGQSPYEQYV. The CDR3 DNA reads as TGTGCCAGCAGCTTGGGCCAGAGCCCCTACGAGCAGTACGTC.

The CDR3 protein is CASSQRQDYGYTF. CDR3 sequence (DNA): TGTGCCAGCAGTCAACGACAGGACTATGGCTACACCTTC. The chain uses TRBV28 and TRBJ1-2, with D perhaps TRBD1 (6 bases). The CDR3 contains 13 residues. V was cut by 5 bases and J by 3 bases, with 10 bases left in between. Germline CDR1 MDHEN, CDR2 SYDVKM.

The chain employs TRBV19 and TRBJ2-1, with no clear D. The CDR3 has 14 amino acids. V was cut by 5 bases and J by 0 bases, with 8 bases left in between. Germline CDR1 reads LNHDA; CDR2 reads SQIVND (reference sequence). The DNA for the CDR3 is TGTGCCAGTAGTGTGGCTAGCTCCTACAATGAGCAGTTCTTC. Translated: CASSVASSYNEQFF.

The CDR3 DNA reads as TGTGCCAGCAGCTTAAGGGCAGGGGGGCCCTACGAGCAGTACTTC. Protein sequence: CASSLRAGGPYEQYF. The chain recombines TRBV7-9 with TRBJ2-7; D perhaps matches TRBD1 (7 bases). V lost 2 bases and J lost 2, with 13 bases in between. There are 15 residues in the CDR3. Germline values: CDR1 SEHNR, CDR2 FQNEAQ (reference sequence).

This sequence joins TRBV5-4 and TRBJ2-7; 12 bases map to TRBD2. Germline assignment: CDR1 SGHNT and CDR2 YYREEE (reference sequence). This CDR3 has 15 amino acids. V lost 4 bases and J lost 4; bases outside the gene matches: 6. For the CDR3, the DNA is TGTGCCAGCAGCCGTGGACTAGCGGGATCTTACGAGCAGTACTTC. Its translation is CASSRGLAGSYEQYF.

The table lists this clone with a few counts. The CDR3 nucleotides read TGTGCCAGCAGCTTCGGGACTCATAGTGGCTACACCTTC. Protein sequence: CASSFGTHSGYTF. The V call is TRBV11-2, the J call TRBJ1-2; D possibly corresponds to TRBD1 (5 bases). The CDR3 totals 13 residues. Deletions cut 3 bases from V and 7 bases from J, with 12 bases between. CDR1 is SGHAT and CDR2 is FQNNGV in the germline V gene.

The chain uses TRBV25-1 and TRBJ1-2; D is perhaps TRBD1 (5 bases). V was cut by 3 bases and J by 8 bases, with 16 bases left in between. CDR1 is MGHDK and CDR2 is SYGVNS in the germline V gene. The CDR3 is 14 amino acids. The CDR3 DNA follows: TGTGCCAGCAGTGACCTGGGGCAGGCTTACGGCTACACCTTC. Translating gives CASSDLGQAYGYTF.

The chain recombines TRBV28 with TRBJ1-1; possibly TRBD1 for D (5 bases). The CDR3 consists of 16 residues. V lost 7 bases to trimming and J lost 6 bases, with 24 bases between them. Germline assignment: CDR1 MDHEN and CDR2 SYDVKM. Written as DNA, the CDR3 is TGTGCCAGCACCATCGGGCCAGGGAAAGTAGTGGCTGAAGCTTTCTTT. Residues: CASTIGPGKVVAEAFF. The full variable domain, completed using reference TRBV28 and TRBJ1-1, is DVKVTQSSRYLVKRTGEKVFLECVQDMDHENMFWYRQDPGLGLRLIYFSYDVKMKEKGDIPEGYSVSREKKERFSLILESASTNQTSMYLCASTIGPGKVVAEAFFGQGTRLTVV.

The rearrangement uses TRBV6-1 and TRBJ2-1, with D perhaps matching TRBD1 or TRBD2 (5 bases each). The germline V gene has CDR1 MNHNS and CDR2 SASEGT. This CDR3 spans 16 amino acids. V lost 6 bases, J lost 6 bases, and 21 bases lay in between. Here the CDR3 reads CASREPRGFKLNEQFF. Here the CDR3 DNA reads TGTGCCAGCAGAGAACCGAGGGGATTCAAACTCAATGAGCAGTTCTTC.

V and J are TRBV29-1 and TRBJ1-2; 9 bases fit TRBD1. The CDR3 runs to 14 residues. The junction had 4 bases not matched to a gene; V was cut back by 0 bases and J by 5 bases. Germline V CDR1 and CDR2: SQVTM, ANQGSEA. The CDR3 loop is CSVEDWDREYGYTF. The CDR3 region has the DNA TGCAGCGTTGAAGATTGGGACAGGGAATATGGCTACACCTTC.